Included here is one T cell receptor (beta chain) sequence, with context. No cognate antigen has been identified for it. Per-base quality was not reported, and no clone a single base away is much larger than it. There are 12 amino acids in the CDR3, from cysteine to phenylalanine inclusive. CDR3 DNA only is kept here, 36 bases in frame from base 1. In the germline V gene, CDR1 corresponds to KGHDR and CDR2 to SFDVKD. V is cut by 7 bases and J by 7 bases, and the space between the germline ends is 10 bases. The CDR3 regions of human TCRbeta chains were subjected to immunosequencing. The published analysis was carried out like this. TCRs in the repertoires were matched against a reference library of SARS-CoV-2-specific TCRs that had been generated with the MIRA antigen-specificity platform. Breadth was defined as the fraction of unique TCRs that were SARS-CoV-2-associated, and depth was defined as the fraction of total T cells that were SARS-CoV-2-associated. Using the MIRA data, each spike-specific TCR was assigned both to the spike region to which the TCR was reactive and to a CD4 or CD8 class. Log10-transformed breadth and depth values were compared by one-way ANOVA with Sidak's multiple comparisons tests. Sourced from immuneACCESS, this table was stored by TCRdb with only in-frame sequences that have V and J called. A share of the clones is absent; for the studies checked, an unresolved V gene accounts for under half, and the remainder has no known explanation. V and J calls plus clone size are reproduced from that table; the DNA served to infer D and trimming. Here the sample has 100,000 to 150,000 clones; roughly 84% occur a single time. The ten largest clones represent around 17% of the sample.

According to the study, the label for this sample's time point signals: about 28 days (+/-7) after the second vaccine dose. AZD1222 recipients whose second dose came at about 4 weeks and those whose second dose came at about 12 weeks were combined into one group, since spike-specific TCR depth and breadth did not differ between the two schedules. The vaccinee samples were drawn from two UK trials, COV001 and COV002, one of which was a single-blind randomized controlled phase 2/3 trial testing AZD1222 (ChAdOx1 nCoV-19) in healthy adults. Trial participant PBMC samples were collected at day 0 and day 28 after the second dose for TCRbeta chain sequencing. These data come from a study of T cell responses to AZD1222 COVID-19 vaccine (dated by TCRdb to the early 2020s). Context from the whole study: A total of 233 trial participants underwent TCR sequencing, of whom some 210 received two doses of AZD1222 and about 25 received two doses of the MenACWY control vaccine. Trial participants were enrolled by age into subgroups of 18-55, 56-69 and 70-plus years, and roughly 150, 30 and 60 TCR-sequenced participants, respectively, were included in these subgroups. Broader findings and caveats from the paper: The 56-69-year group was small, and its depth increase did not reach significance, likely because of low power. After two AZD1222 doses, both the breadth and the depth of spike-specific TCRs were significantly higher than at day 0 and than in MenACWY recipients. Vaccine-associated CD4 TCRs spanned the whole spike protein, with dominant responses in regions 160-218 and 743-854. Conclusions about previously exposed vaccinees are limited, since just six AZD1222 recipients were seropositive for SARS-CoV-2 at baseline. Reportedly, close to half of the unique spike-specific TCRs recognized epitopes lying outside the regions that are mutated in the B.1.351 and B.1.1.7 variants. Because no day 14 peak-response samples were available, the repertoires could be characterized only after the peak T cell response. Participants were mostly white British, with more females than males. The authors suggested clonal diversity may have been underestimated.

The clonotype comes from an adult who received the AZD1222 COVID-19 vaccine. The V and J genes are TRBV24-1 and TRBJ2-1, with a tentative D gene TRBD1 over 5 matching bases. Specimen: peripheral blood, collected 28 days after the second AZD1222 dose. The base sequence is TGTGCCACCAGGACAGCCGGGAATGAGCAGTTCTTC. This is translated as CATRTAGNEQFF.